This T cell receptor beta chain was found in a study of T cells in localized non-small cell lung cancer. General study points: Adjacent lung had a median roughly 53 of the 100 largest tumor clones. Uninvolved adjacent lung had higher T cell clonality than tumor and all other tissues. Sequencing was limited to one tumor region, leaving the possibility of heterogeneity open.

This clone was counted a single time. What it binds is not known. Sequencing used immunoSEQ multiplex PCR; TCRdb keeps in-frame clones, though not all of them. The sample includes about 29,000 clones, nearly 90% of them seen just once. The CDR3 has 16 amino acids. Germline V gene sequence: CDR1 MDHEN, CDR2 SYDVKM. V was cut by 6 bases and J by 0 bases, with 15 bases left in between. The V gene is TRBV28, the J gene TRBJ2-1, with D possibly matching TRBD2 (5 bases). The sequence was collected from a woman aged 40-70 years with stage I lung adenocarcinoma. Specimen: peripheral blood, collected before any cancer treatment. The CDR3 DNA sequence: TGTGCCAGCAGGCTTCCTAGCCAGAGCTCCTACAATGAGCAGTTCTTC. It translates to CASRLPSQSSYNEQFF.